The sequence of this T cell receptor beta chain was determined in a study of cytomegalovirus exposure and HLA in healthy donors. The protocol was immunoSEQ multiplex PCR, while the TCRdb copy is restricted to in-frame clones and leaves out a portion. The table lists about 120,000 clones, approximately 87% of them singletons. Trimming took off 6 bases at V and 3 bases at J, with 16 bases between the two ends. The CDR3 consists of 15 residues. The V gene's germline CDR1 is MNHEY and CDR2 SVGAGI. J is TRBJ2-3 and V is TRBV6-5, with D perhaps matching TRBD2 (7 bases). Sequencing was carried out using PBMCs. The receptor comes from a woman in her 30s in good health and CMV-seronegative. In DNA form, the CDR3 reads TGTGCCAGCAGCCTAACGGGGGGCTGGACAGATACGCAGTATTTT. It encodes CASSLTGGWTDTQYF.